Each of the 29 T cell receptor beta chains below was sequenced from the same sample in a study of blood T cell repertoires in COVID-19. The table came from immunoSEQ multiplex PCR; TCRdb's copy has only in-frame clones and leaves some out. The profile shows roughly 370,000 clones, around 87% of them singletons. What was sequenced was PBMCs or T cells enriched from blood (not recorded which). The receptor source for this set is a woman aged 50 to 60 who had recovered from COVID-19.

The rearrangement uses TRBV19 and TRBJ2-7, with 8 bases identical to TRBD1. V shed 5 bases, J shed 2 bases, and the junction held 8 bases outside the gene matches. Germline CDR1 reads LNHDA; CDR2 reads SQIVND (reference sequence). This CDR3 has 15 amino acids. CDR3 sequence reads: CASSLGTGGTYEQYF. In nucleotides, the CDR3 is TGTGCCAGTAGTCTCGGGACAGGAGGAACCTACGAGCAGTACTTC.

The chain recombines TRBV3-1 (or the pseudogene TRBV3-2) with TRBJ1-2, with 11 bases that match TRBD1. Per germline, CDR1 LGHDT and CDR2 YNNKEL (reference sequence). Losses at the gene ends were 5 bases for V and 7 bases for J; bases not matched to a gene: 6. The CDR3 is 14 amino acids. The CDR3 here is CASSRTGGGSGYTF. In DNA form, the CDR3 reads TGTGCCAGCAGCAGGACAGGGGGCGGTTCTGGCTACACCTTC.

This clone came up a few times. The chain carries TRBV6-5 and TRBJ2-2; 9 positions agree with TRBD1. The V gene's germline CDR1 is MNHEY and CDR2 SVGAGI. The CDR3 is 15 residues long. Trimming cost V 6 bases and J 7 bases; bases outside gene matches: 9. The CDR3 DNA sequence: TGTGCCAGCAGCCTACAGGGGGCCGTAGTCGGGGAGCTGTTTTTT. As protein: CASSLQGAVVGELFF.

The CDR3 loop is CATRQGFSGNTIYF. CDR3 in DNA: TGTGCCACACGACAGGGGTTTAGTGGAAACACCATATATTTT. This sequence joins TRBV6-5 and TRBJ1-3; 8 bases are a match to TRBD1. The CDR3 length is 14 residues. Germline CDR1 MNHEY, CDR2 SVGAGI. With 10 bases clipped from V and 3 bases from J, the junction kept 8 bases outside the gene matches.

The rearrangement links TRBV7-9 to TRBJ2-1; D might be TRBD2 (6 bases). From germline, CDR1 is SEHNR and CDR2 FQNEAQ (reference sequence). V lost 2 bases and J lost 8, with 13 bases in between. The CDR3 is made up of 14 amino acids. CDR3 coding DNA: TGTGCCAGCAGCTTACCGGCAGGAGGGGATGAGCAGTTCTTC. Protein product: CASSLPAGGDEQFF. The entire variable domain, with the rest obtained from reference TRBV7-9 and TRBJ2-1, is as follows: DTGVSQNPRHKITKRGQNVTFRCDPISEHNRLYWYRQTLGQGPEFLTYFQNEAQLEKSRLLSDRFSAERPKGSFSTLEIQRTEQGDSAMYLCASSLPAGGDEQFFGPGTRLTVL.

The chain employs TRBV28 and TRBJ2-2; 8 bases align to TRBD1. Trimming at V came to 0 bases and at J to 5 bases, leaving 5 bases not matched to a gene. CDR3 size: 16 residues. The germline V gene encodes CDR1 MDHEN and CDR2 SYDVKM. CDR3 DNA sequence: TGTGCCAGCAGTTTATGGGCGACAGGGGAAACCGGGGAGCTGTTTTTT. It encodes CASSLWATGETGELFF.

The chain recombines TRBV27 with TRBJ1-6; TRBD1 aligns across 10 bases. V was clipped by 3 bases and J by 4 bases; unmatched bases: 0. The CDR3 totals 15 residues. Germline V gene data show CDR1 as MNHEY and CDR2 as SMNVEV (reference sequence). The CDR3 spells CASSLGQGYNSPLHF. The CDR3 DNA follows: TGTGCCAGCAGTTTGGGACAGGGGTATAATTCACCCCTCCACTTT.

The chain couples TRBV5-1 to TRBJ1-2; 8 bases align to TRBD1. CDR3 length: 15 amino acids. V was pared by 3 bases and J by 3 bases, with 7 bases of the junction left unmatched. Per germline, CDR1 SGHRS and CDR2 YFSETQ. The CDR3 DNA reads as TGCGCCAGCAGCTGGGAACCGGGACAGGACTATGGCTACACCTTC. It encodes CASSWEPGQDYGYTF. The full variable domain, completed using reference TRBV5-1 and TRBJ1-2, is KAGVTQTPRYLIKTRGQQVTLSCSPISGHRSVSWYQQTPGQGLQFLFEYFSETQRNKGNFPGRFSGRQFSNSRSEMNVSTLELGDSALYLCASSWEPGQDYGYTFGSGTRLTVV.

This clone was counted a single time. This CDR3 is CSVSQGQSTNEKLFF. DNA of the CDR3: TGCAGCGTTTCCCAGGGGCAGTCAACTAATGAAAAACTGTTTTTT. This chain uses TRBV29-1 with TRBJ1-4, with D tentatively TRBD1 (6 bases). V shed 5 bases and J shed 0 bases, with 13 bases lying between them. This CDR3 has 15 amino acids. Germline V gives CDR1 SQVTM, CDR2 ANQGSEA.

The rearrangement links TRBV7-8 to TRBJ1-2; the match to TRBD1 covers 7 bases. Germline V CDR1 and CDR2: SGHVS, FQNEAQ. The CDR3 has 16 residues. The V segment lost 5 bases and the J segment 3 bases; nucleotides outside the gene matches: 12. The CDR3 sequence: CASSPHATGSDYGYTF. The CDR3 DNA reads as TGTGCCAGCAGCCCACATGCGACAGGGTCGGACTATGGCTACACCTTC.

V is TRBV7-9 and J is TRBJ2-2; possible D gene TRBD1, 6 bases. The CDR3 sequence is 19 residues long. V lost 5 bases and J 1 base, leaving 23 bases between the germline ends. Germline V gene lookup returns CDR1 SEHNR and CDR2 FQNEAQ (reference sequence). The chain's CDR3 is CASSRPQTGTTKNTGELFF. CDR3 nucleotides: TGTGCCAGCAGCCGGCCGCAGACAGGAACCACTAAGAACACCGGGGAGCTGTTTTTT.

This chain joins TRBV29-1 and TRBJ1-1; 7 nucleotides agree with TRBD1. The CDR3 consists of 12 residues. J lost 5 bases, V lost 4 bases, and 4 bases had no gene match. The V gene's germline CDR1 is SQVTM and CDR2 ANQGSEA. The CDR3 region has the DNA TGCAGCGTTGTTGGCAGGGGGACTGAAGCTTTCTTT. Its protein product is CSVVGRGTEAFF.

The V call is TRBV27, the J call TRBJ1-6; 7 bases fit TRBD1. CDR1 and CDR2 from the germline V gene are MNHEY and SMNVEV (reference sequence). This CDR3 is built from 14 residues. The J segment lost 6 bases and the V segment lost 6 bases, leaving 5 bases of the junction unmatched. CDR3 protein: CASRGDSANSPLHF. The DNA for the CDR3 is TGTGCCAGCAGGGGGGACAGCGCTAATTCACCCCTCCACTTT.

V usage is TRBV10-2 and J usage is TRBJ2-5; 9 nucleotides match TRBD2. The CDR3 spans 14 residues. The germline gives CDR1 WSHSY, CDR2 SAAADI. Trimming at V came to 8 bases and at J to 5 bases, leaving 9 bases not matched to a gene. CDR3 region: CASSSSGVVETQYF. The CDR3 DNA follows: TGCGCCAGCTCTTCTAGCGGGGTTGTGGAGACCCAGTACTTC.

The CDR3 nucleotides are TGTGCCAGCAGTTACCTGGGGACAGGGTCGATCTACGAGCAGTACTTC. Amino acids: CASSYLGTGSIYEQYF. This chain joins TRBV6-5 and TRBJ2-7; 9 bases fit TRBD1. Trimming cost V 2 bases and J 3 bases; bases outside gene matches: 8. The CDR3 sequence is 16 residues long. Per the germline V gene, CDR1 is MNHEY and CDR2 is SVGAGI.

V is TRBV7-9 and J is TRBJ1-6; the D gene is possibly TRBD1 (5 bases). CDR3 length: 16 residues. Germline V gene data show CDR1 as SEHNR and CDR2 as FQNEAQ (reference sequence). V was clipped by 0 bases and J by 4 bases, with 10 bases between them. This CDR3 is CASSLATAFYNSPLHF. DNA for the CDR3: TGTGCCAGCAGCTTAGCGACAGCCTTTTATAATTCACCCCTCCACTTT.

The genes are TRBV28 and TRBJ1-6; D is ambiguous. The CDR3 totals 15 residues. V lost 5 bases to trimming and J lost 7 bases, with 15 bases between them. Germline V gene data show CDR1 as MDHEN and CDR2 as SYDVKM. The CDR3 reads CASSEGLSTNSPLHF. The CDR3 nucleotides read TGTGCCAGCAGTGAAGGACTATCAACAAATTCACCCCTCCACTTT. The whole variable domain, filled in from reference TRBV28 and TRBJ1-6, reads DVKVTQSSRYLVKRTGEKVFLECVQDMDHENMFWYRQDPGLGLRLIYFSYDVKMKEKGDIPEGYSVSREKKERFSLILESASTNQTSMYLCASSEGLSTNSPLHFGNGTRLTVT.

The chain's CDR3 is CASSRPTGVGETQYF. The CDR3 nucleotides read TGTGCCAGCAGCCGACCGACAGGGGTTGGAGAGACCCAGTACTTC. The rearrangement joins TRBV3-1 (or the pseudogene TRBV3-2) to TRBJ2-5, with 8 bases aligning to TRBD1. Germline V CDR1 and CDR2: LGHDT, YNNKEL (reference sequence). V was clipped by 4 bases and J by 4 bases; unmatched bases: 8. This CDR3 region has 15 residues.

In DNA, the CDR3 is TGTGCCAGCAGTAGGGACAGGCAGAACACCGGGGAGCTGTTTTTT. As protein: CASSRDRQNTGELFF. The V and J genes are TRBV28 and TRBJ2-2; TRBD1 agrees at 8 bases. Unmatched junction bases numbered 3, after V lost 5 bases and J lost 1 base. From germline, CDR1 is MDHEN and CDR2 SYDVKM. CDR3 length equals 15 residues.

The gene calls are TRBV5-5 and TRBJ1-3; D is possibly TRBD1 (6 bases). V was clipped by 2 bases and J by 4 bases, with 10 bases between them. CDR1 and CDR2 from the germline V gene are SGHKS and YYEKEE (reference sequence). The CDR3 consists of 14 residues. The CDR3 spells CASSFRTEGNTIYF. The DNA for the CDR3 is TGTGCCAGCAGCTTCAGGACAGAAGGAAACACCATATATTTT.

The chain employs TRBV19 and TRBJ2-1, with 7 bases that match TRBD2. Germline trimming cut 7 bases from V and 3 bases from J; bases unmatched to any gene: 15. The CDR3 is made up of 17 amino acids. Germline loops: CDR1 LNHDA, CDR2 SQIVND (reference sequence). The CDR3 here is CASTLRAGDLIYNEQFF. The DNA of the CDR3 is TGTGCCAGTACCCTCCGGGCGGGGGACCTAATCTACAATGAGCAGTTCTTC.

The chain employs TRBV27 and TRBJ2-1, with 8 bases lining up with TRBD1. Looked up from germline, CDR1 is MNHEY and CDR2 is SMNVEV (reference sequence). This CDR3 is 14 amino acids long. The trim removed 5 bases at V and 4 bases at J, leaving 4 bases unmatched. The CDR3 protein is CASSGTGQYNEQFF. CDR3 DNA sequence: TGTGCCAGCAGTGGGACAGGACAATACAATGAGCAGTTCTTC.

This chain joins TRBV4-3 and TRBJ2-2; 13 bases are shared with TRBD2. The CDR3 contains 17 residues. Germline trimming cut 0 bases from V and 7 bases from J; bases unmatched to any gene: 5. Germline values: CDR1 LGHNA, CDR2 YSLEER. The CDR3 here is CASSQDSTSGGRGELFF. The CDR3 DNA follows: TGCGCCAGCAGCCAAGATTCGACTAGCGGGGGGCGCGGGGAGCTGTTTTTT.

The rearrangement joins TRBV7-8 to TRBJ2-7; no clear D gene. Germline assignment: CDR1 SGHVS and CDR2 FQNEAQ. V was cut by 1 base and J by 2 bases, with 18 bases left in between. The CDR3 is 17 amino acids. CDR3 coding DNA: TGTGCCAGCAGCTTAGAACGAACTGGAGCCATTACCTACGAGCAGTACTTC. Protein: CASSLERTGAITYEQYF.

V gene TRBV9 combines with J gene TRBJ1-6, with 8 positions matching TRBD1. The V and J ends lost 4 bases and 6 bases, in that order; junction bases with no gene match: 9. This CDR3 has 16 residues. Germline CDR1 SGDLS, CDR2 YYNGEE. The CDR3 DNA follows: TGTGCCAGCAGCCCCCGCCCCGGGACAGGTAATTCACCCCTCCACTTT. Its translation is CASSPRPGTGNSPLHF.

This clone has more than one count but fewer than ten. This chain uses TRBV28 with TRBJ1-2; 7 bases agree with TRBD1. The CDR3 runs to 17 residues. Germline values: CDR1 MDHEN, CDR2 SYDVKM. J lost 6 bases, V lost 5 bases, and 18 bases had no gene match. The CDR3, as DNA: TGTGCCAGCAGTAATCCTCTTTACAACAGGGGCGGGGATGGCTACACCTTC. It is translated as CASSNPLYNRGGDGYTF.

This chain links TRBV7-9 with TRBJ1-2; D remains ambiguous. The CDR3 is 13 residues long. The germline CDR1 and CDR2 sequences are SEHNR and FQNEAQ (reference sequence). V lost 5 bases and J lost 6, with 13 bases in between. The DNA for the CDR3 is TGTGCCAGCAGCGCTCTGGGTCTAGATGGCTACACCTTC. Translating gives CASSALGLDGYTF. The complete variable domain, with remaining parts taken from reference TRBV7-9 and TRBJ1-2, reads DTGVSQNPRHKITKRGQNVTFRCDPISEHNRLYWYRQTLGQGPEFLTYFQNEAQLEKSRLLSDRFSAERPKGSFSTLEIQRTEQGDSAMYLCASSALGLDGYTFGSGTRLTVV.

The chain links TRBV29-1 to TRBJ1-1; D remains unclear. The CDR3 loop spans 16 amino acids. V lost 4 bases to trimming and J lost 0 bases, with 18 bases between them. Germline assignment: CDR1 SQVTM and CDR2 ANQGSEA. CDR3 region: CSVAIVRSPLNTEAFF. As DNA, the CDR3 is TGCAGCGTTGCGATTGTCAGATCCCCCTTGAACACTGAAGCTTTCTTT.

V usage is TRBV19 and J usage is TRBJ1-2; TRBD1 might be the D (5 bases). The germline gives CDR1 LNHDA, CDR2 SQIVND (reference sequence). The CDR3 is 15 amino acids. V lost 3 bases and J 8 bases, leaving 19 bases between the germline ends. Here the CDR3 DNA reads TGTGCCAGTAGTATGACTTTCGGGACTAAATACGGCTACACCTTC. Its translation: CASSMTFGTKYGYTF.